The 10 T cell receptor beta chains listed next were all sequenced from one sample in a study of cytomegalovirus exposure and HLA in healthy donors. The primer mix had 60 Vbeta and 13 Jbeta primers. Libraries were prepared by immunoSEQ multiplex PCR; TCRdb keeps only in-frame clonotypes and omits some of them. In the table there are over 100,000 clones, roughly 73% of which are singletons. Sequences were obtained from PBMCs. Receptors originate from a woman between 25 and 40 years old in good health and CMV-seronegative.

The V gene is TRBV30, the J gene TRBJ2-5; no definite D call. CDR1 and CDR2 (germline): GTSNPN, SVGIG (reference sequence). Trimming took 0 bases from V and 1 from J, leaving 6 bases between them. CDR3 size: 13 residues. This CDR3 is CAWSVNFQETQYF. The CDR3 coding sequence is TGTGCCTGGAGTGTAAACTTCCAAGAGACCCAGTACTTC.

This clone was found a few times. The genes are TRBV9 and TRBJ1-5; 7 bases map to TRBD1. This CDR3 comprises 15 residues. Germline-derived CDR1 and CDR2 are SGDLS and YYNGEE. The J segment lost 5 bases and the V segment lost 0 bases, leaving 5 bases of the junction unmatched. CDR3 sequence reads: CASSVEGAGDQPQHF. CDR3 DNA sequence: TGTGCCAGCAGCGTAGAGGGGGCAGGGGATCAGCCCCAGCATTTT.

The chain combines TRBV27 with TRBJ2-7, with a possible D match to TRBD2 (6 bases). The CDR3 extends over 12 amino acids. V lost 2 bases and J 6 bases, leaving 8 bases between the germline ends. CDR1 is MNHEY and CDR2 is SMNVEV in the germline V gene (reference sequence). The CDR3 protein is CASSLGGFEQYF. CDR3 sequence (DNA): TGTGCCAGCAGTTTAGGAGGGTTCGAGCAGTACTTC.

CDR3 nucleotide sequence: TGCGCCAGCAGCTTGGCTTTTGACTCCCGCACAGATACGCAGTATTTT. Protein sequence: CASSLAFDSRTDTQYF. The chain joins TRBV5-1 to TRBJ2-3; D is uncertain. The V end lost 0 bases, the J end lost 1 base, and 12 bases lay between the germline ends. Germline lookup yields CDR1 SGHRS and CDR2 YFSETQ. The CDR3 runs 16 residues.

This chain links TRBV25-1 with TRBJ1-1, with D tentatively TRBD1 (5 bases). V lost 0 bases and J 4 bases, leaving 9 bases between the germline ends. Germline V gene lookup returns CDR1 MGHDK and CDR2 SYGVNS. This CDR3 spans 14 amino acids. The CDR3 DNA is TGTGCCAGCAGTGAATATTCAGGGTCCACTGAAGCTTTCTTT. Translation: CASSEYSGSTEAFF.

This chain joins TRBV2 and TRBJ2-3, with D perhaps matching TRBD2 (6 bases). With 2 bases removed from V and 2 bases from J, the gap between germline ends came to 14 bases. Germline loops: CDR1 SNHLY, CDR2 FYNNEI. The CDR3 totals 16 residues. CDR3 loop: CASSEMAGRATDTQYF. The DNA for the CDR3 is TGTGCCAGCAGTGAAATGGCGGGGCGAGCCACAGATACGCAGTATTTT.

The chain joins TRBV7-9 to TRBJ1-2, with 7 bases fitting TRBD1. The CDR3 has 13 amino acids. The V segment lost 5 bases and the J segment 5 bases; nucleotides outside the gene matches: 5. Looked up from germline, CDR1 is SEHNR and CDR2 is FQNEAQ (reference sequence). This chain's CDR3 is CASSKDRRYGYTF. DNA of the CDR3: TGTGCCAGCAGCAAGGACAGGCGTTATGGCTACACCTTC.

The sample holds a few counts of this clone. CDR3: CASSPPDRETGYTF. In DNA form, the CDR3 reads TGTGCCAGCAGCCCACCGGACAGGGAAACTGGCTACACCTTC. The chain uses TRBV6-5 and TRBJ1-2; 8 nucleotides line up with TRBD1. The CDR3 sequence is 14 residues long. V gave up 6 bases and J gave up 7 bases; unmatched junction bases: 10. Germline CDR1 and CDR2: MNHEY and SVGAGI.

The chain is built from TRBV7-3 and TRBJ2-5; 8 bases line up with TRBD2. The CDR3 runs 15 residues. Looked up from germline, CDR1 is SGHTA and CDR2 is FQGTGA. The V and J ends lost 5 bases and 1 base, in that order; junction bases with no gene match: 6. The CDR3 DNA reads as TGTGCCAGCAGCCCCCGGGGGGGGCCCCAAGAGACCCAGTACTTC. It codes for CASSPRGGPQETQYF.

The chain recombines TRBV9 with TRBJ1-2; 7 positions agree with TRBD1. This CDR3 has 15 amino acids. V was clipped by 3 bases and J by 4 bases; unmatched bases: 9. Germline CDR1 is SGDLS and CDR2 is YYNGEE. The CDR3 coding sequence is TGTGCCAGCAGCGACAGACAGGGCTCCCCCTATGGCTACACCTTC. This codes for CASSDRQGSPYGYTF.